The 5 T cell receptor beta chains in this list originate from one sample, sequenced in a study of blood T cell repertoires in COVID-19. Profiling relied on immunoSEQ multiplex PCR, and the TCRdb table lists in-frame clones only, not all of them. The profile shows under 150,000 clones, 85% to 90% of them singletons. The source material was peripheral blood. These receptors all stem from a woman in her forties or fifties with acute or convalescent COVID-19.

CDR3 nucleotides: TGTGCCGTCAGTATCCTCATGAACACTGAAGCTTTCTTT. It yields the protein CAVSILMNTEAFF. The chain couples TRBV11-2 to TRBJ1-1; D unresolved. There are 13 residues in the CDR3. Germline CDR1 and CDR2: SGHAT and FQNNGV. V was clipped by 11 bases and J by 0 bases, with 13 bases between them.

In nucleotides, the CDR3 is TGTGCCAGCACCCCGGCCCTGGCGGATGGCTACACCTTC. Translation gives CASTPALADGYTF. The genes are TRBV28 and TRBJ1-2; D call uncertain. CDR1 is MDHEN and CDR2 is SYDVKM in the germline V gene. Trimming removed 7 bases from V and 6 bases from J, with 15 bases in between. This CDR3 contains 13 residues.

The chain has TRBV19 and TRBJ2-3, with 10 bases lining up with TRBD2. The CDR3 has 15 residues. Per germline, CDR1 LNHDA and CDR2 SQIVND (reference sequence). J was trimmed by 2 bases and V by 9 bases; bases with no gene match: 8. This CDR3 is CASRASGGPTDTQYF. The CDR3 nucleotides read TGTGCCAGCCGCGCTAGCGGGGGCCCCACAGATACGCAGTATTTT.

This rearrangement joins TRBV12-3 or TRBV12-4 to TRBJ1-1, with TRBD1 identical over 7 bases. Trimming cost V 6 bases and J 0 bases; bases outside gene matches: 1. The CDR3 covers 13 residues. CDR3: CASRGQMNTEAFF. The CDR3 DNA reads as TGTGCCAGCAGGGGACAGATGAACACTGAAGCTTTCTTT.

The chain links TRBV7-9 to TRBJ1-1, with D perhaps matching TRBD1 (5 bases). Germline CDR1 is SEHNR and CDR2 is FQNEAQ (reference sequence). The CDR3 covers 15 residues. The germline V and J ends were trimmed by 3 bases and 1 base, with 12 bases remaining between them. The CDR3 here is CASSFGGTGNTEAFF. The DNA of the CDR3 is TGTGCCAGCAGCTTTGGGGGGACGGGGAACACTGAAGCTTTCTTT. The full variable domain, rest sourced from reference TRBV7-9 and TRBJ1-1, is DTGVSQNPRHKITKRGQNVTFRCDPISEHNRLYWYRQTLGQGPEFLTYFQNEAQLEKSRLLSDRFSAERPKGSFSTLEIQRTEQGDSAMYLCASSFGGTGNTEAFFGQGTRLTVV.